This TCR beta chain was recovered during a study of T-cell memory formation after mild COVID-19. TCRdb re-called the 5' RACE reads through MiXCR, storing one row per CDR3 protein. Seen here are around 30,000 distinct CDR3 sequences, about 12% observed once, and the top ten hold around 15%. V was clipped by 0 bases and J by 11 bases, with 8 bases between them. Germline-derived CDR1 and CDR2 are MGHRA and YSYEKL. The CDR3 length is 13 residues. Study observations and caveats: Second-wave clones that peaked on day 37 lacked confirmed SARS-CoV-2 specificity. A balance of CD4 and CD8 characterized clones contracting day 15 to 85, whereas later expanders leaned CD4+.

About this clonotype itself: Antigen unknown.

This TCR came from an adult woman who had mild COVID-19 (a few samples of this study predate the infection). Cell type and time point are not known. The chain couples TRBV4-1 to TRBJ1-6, with D tentatively TRBD1 (6 bases). Sequenced sample: PBMCs or a T cell subset sorted from them (not recorded which). CDR3 sequence: CASSQDRGTPLHF. Here the CDR3 DNA reads TGCGCCAGCAGCCAAGACAGGGGTACACCCCTCCACTTT.